This TCR beta chain came from a study of shared clonotypes between healthy human individuals (dated by TCRdb to about 2020). Broadly, across the study: A couple of women and a few men aged 18 to 49 years were included in the cohort. The study deeply sequenced blood TCR repertoires of several healthy adults to estimate repertoire size and the extent of clonotype sharing between individuals. To increase sequencing depth and limit assay-specific biases, TCR repertoire library preparation and sequencing were carried out by different laboratories using diverse techniques. Per donor, three plates each were used for CD4 naive and CD4 memory, two for CD8 naive, and one for CD8 memory. Leukapheresis yielded between about 0.9 and 8.9 billion PBMCs per donor.

Using the deep immunoSEQ assay, multiplex PCR amplified TCR CDR3 regions from genomic DNA. Extracted genomic DNA from each cell subset was spread evenly across all wells of several immunoSEQ 96-well plates, with each plate serving as a replicate. For sorted subsets, each replicate PCR was loaded with approximately 200 ng genomic DNA, equivalent to about 30,000 T cell genomes. Purified libraries were quantified with a Qubit 3.0 fluorometer, sized on a Bioanalyzer 2100, and re-quantified with the KAPA Library Quantification kit. Every immunoSEQ 96-well plate was sequenced on a separate single-read 150-cycle Illumina NextSeq 550 flow cell. In the paper's pipeline: The immunoSEQ output contained only junctional sequences without quality scores, so filtering could not match that applied to full-length reads. To assign V/J genes and CDR3, sequences were annotated against IMGT germline references using PyIR, a Python wrapper for IgBLAST v1.9. Reads were removed for weak V/J assignments (E-value above 1e-6), missing CDR3, stop codons, out-of-frame junctions, or ambiguous translated residues. V3J clonotypes were defined as sequences sharing an identical inferred V gene, J gene, and CDR3 amino acid sequence. Percentage overlap between repertoires was calculated by dividing the number of shared unique clonotypes by the size of the smaller repertoire. RTK rarefaction, the Chao1 estimator, and Recon v2.1 estimates of unobserved clonotypes were used to assess repertoire richness. OLGA was used to compute generation probabilities for all TCRbeta clonotypes that the gDNA method yielded from several donors. The source is immuneACCESS, and TCRdb retained only in-frame sequences with V and J called. Part of the clones is not carried over; for the studies checked, unresolved V genes explain less than half of this, and the remainder is unexplained. The DNA gave D and trimming, while V, J and clone size come from that table. This sample comprises roughly 2.5 million clones, 90% to 95% of them detected only once. The ten largest make up around 0.15% of the sample.

As for this clone: No antigen is known for it. At one of its ends the junction is not consistent with the germline gene, which may arise from a read error. In the same sample, other DNA sequences code for this CDR3.

Results the study describes overall, beyond this receptor: Larger estimated clonotype richness was generally found for naive subsets than for memory subsets. When several donors were compared, the shared fraction of clonotypes was approximately 5% for naive CD4, 3% to 4% for naive CD8, 2% to 2.5% for memory CD4, and 0.35% to 0.4% for memory CD8. Because the study included only a small number of donors, the genetic and exposure-history diversity represented was limited. Incomplete sequencing was indicated by rarefaction of sorted-subset datasets, despite the large sequencing depth. Higher generation probabilities were observed for clonotypes shared by all four sorted-subset donors than for non-shared clonotypes. Sampling was restricted to blood, and TCR repertoires in tissue are likely to differ from TCR repertoires in blood. Pairwise subsampling indicated that sequencing depth was expected to affect the degree of clonotype sharing among donors.

Healthy HIV-negative adults with no recently reported acute infections or vaccinations were included as donors. Every donor was a Caucasian adult residing in Nashville, Tennessee, USA. CD4+ T cells were enriched by magnetic negative selection, after which naive cells were positively selected on CD45RA and the negative fraction was taken as the memory subset. After blood collection by leukapheresis, PBMCs were isolated using Ficoll-Histopaque density gradient centrifugation and then cryopreserved in the vapor phase of liquid nitrogen. Purity and quantity of every magnetically sorted T cell population were checked by analytical flow cytometry. Genomic DNA was isolated from each sorted fraction and quantified by UV absorbance on a Nanodrop 2000c. Looking up the germline V gene (reference sequence) yields CDR1 SSHAT and CDR2 FNYEAQ. The CDR3 holds 13 amino acids from the cysteine to the phenylalanine. Solely the CDR3 DNA is kept, with 39 bases framed from the first base.

Sequencing was carried out using naive CD4+ T cells sorted from blood. Taken with the paper, the label for cell subset or site translates to: CD45RA+ positively selected. The TCR was taken from a man younger than 30 in good health. In this chain, TRBV7-7 is recombined with TRBJ2-5, with 7 middle bases fitting TRBD1. CDR3 loop: CASSLGGRETQYF. DNA sequence: TGTGCTAGCAGCCTAGGGGGCCGGGAGACCCAGTACTTC.